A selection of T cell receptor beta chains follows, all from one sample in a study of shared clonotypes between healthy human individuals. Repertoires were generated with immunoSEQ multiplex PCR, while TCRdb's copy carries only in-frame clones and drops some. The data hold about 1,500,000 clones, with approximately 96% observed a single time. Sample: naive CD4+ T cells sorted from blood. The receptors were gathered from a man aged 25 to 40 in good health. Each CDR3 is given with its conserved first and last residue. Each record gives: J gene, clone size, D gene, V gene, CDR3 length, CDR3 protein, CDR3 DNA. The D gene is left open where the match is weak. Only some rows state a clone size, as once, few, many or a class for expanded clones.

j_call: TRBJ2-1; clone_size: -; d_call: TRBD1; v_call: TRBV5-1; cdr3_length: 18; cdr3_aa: CASSLAGTGMGLRNEQFF; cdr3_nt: TGCGCCAGCAGCTTGGCCGGGACAGGGATGGGGCTAAGGAATGAGCAGTTCTTC
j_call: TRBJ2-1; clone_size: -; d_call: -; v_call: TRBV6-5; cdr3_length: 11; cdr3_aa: CASSYNGEQFF; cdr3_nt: TGTGCCAGCAGTTACAACGGGGAGCAGTTCTTC
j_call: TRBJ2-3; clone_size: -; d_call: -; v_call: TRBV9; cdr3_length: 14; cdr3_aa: CASSFRHPGDTQYF; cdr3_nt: TGTGCCAGCTCCTTCCGACACCCCGGAGATACGCAGTATTTT
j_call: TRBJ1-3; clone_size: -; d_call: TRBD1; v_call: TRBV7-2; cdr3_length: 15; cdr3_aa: CASSPFRGQRNTIYF; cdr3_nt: TGTGCCAGCAGCCCCTTCAGGGGGCAGCGAAACACCATATATTTT
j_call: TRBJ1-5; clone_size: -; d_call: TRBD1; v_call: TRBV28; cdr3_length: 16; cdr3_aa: CASSPRTGASNQPQHF; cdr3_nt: TGTGCCAGCAGTCCCCGGACAGGGGCCAGCAATCAGCCCCAGCATTTT
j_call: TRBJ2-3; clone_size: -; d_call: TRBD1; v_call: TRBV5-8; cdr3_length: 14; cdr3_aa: CASSSDRGGDTQYF; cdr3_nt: TGTGCCAGCAGCTCAGACAGGGGTGGCGATACGCAGTATTTT
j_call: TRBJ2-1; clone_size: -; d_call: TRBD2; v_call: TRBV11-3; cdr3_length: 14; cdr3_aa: CASSLSPGGNEQFF; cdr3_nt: TGTGCCAGCAGCTTAAGCCCCGGGGGGAATGAGCAGTTCTTC
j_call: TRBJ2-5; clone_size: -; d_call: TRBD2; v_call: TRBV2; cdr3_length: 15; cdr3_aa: CASSKPRRGEGTQYF; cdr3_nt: TGTGCCAGCAGTAAGCCCCGGCGGGGGGAGGGGACCCAGTACTTC
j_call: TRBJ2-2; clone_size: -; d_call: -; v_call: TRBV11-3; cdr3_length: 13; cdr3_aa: CASSLRVTGELFF; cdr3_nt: TGTGCCAGCAGCTTACGGGTCACCGGGGAGCTGTTTTTT
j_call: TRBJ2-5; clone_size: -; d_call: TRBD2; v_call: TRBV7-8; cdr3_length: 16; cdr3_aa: CASSLLWREQRETQYF; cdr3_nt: TGTGCCAGCAGCTTACTTTGGCGGGAGCAGAGGGAGACCCAGTACTTC
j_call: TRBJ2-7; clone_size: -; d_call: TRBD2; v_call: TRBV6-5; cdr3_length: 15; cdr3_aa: CASSAYSGSPYEQYF; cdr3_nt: TGTGCCAGCAGTGCTTATAGCGGGAGTCCCTACGAGCAGTACTTC
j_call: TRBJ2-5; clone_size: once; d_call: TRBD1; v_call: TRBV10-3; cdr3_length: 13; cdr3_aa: CAISPGQQETQYF; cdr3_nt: TGTGCCATCAGCCCGGGACAGCAAGAGACCCAGTACTTC
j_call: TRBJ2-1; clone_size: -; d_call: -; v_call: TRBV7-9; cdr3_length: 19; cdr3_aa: CASSSITGPLSKEYNEQFF; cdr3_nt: TGTGCCAGCAGTTCAATTACAGGTCCTCTCTCTAAGGAATACAATGAGCAGTTCTTC
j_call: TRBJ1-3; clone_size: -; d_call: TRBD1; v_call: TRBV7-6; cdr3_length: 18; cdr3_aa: CASSSVRGRGPSGNTIYF; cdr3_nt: TGTGCCAGCAGCTCAGTCAGAGGCAGGGGGCCCTCTGGAAACACCATATATTTT
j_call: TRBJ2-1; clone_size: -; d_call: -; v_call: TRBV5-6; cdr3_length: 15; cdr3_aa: CASSLGRSVYNEQFF; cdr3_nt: TGTGCCAGCAGCTTGGGGAGAAGTGTGTACAATGAGCAGTTCTTC
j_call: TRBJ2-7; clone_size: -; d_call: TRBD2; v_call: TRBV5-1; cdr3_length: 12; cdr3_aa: CASTGGSYEQYF; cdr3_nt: TGCGCCAGCACCGGGGGGTCCTACGAGCAGTACTTC
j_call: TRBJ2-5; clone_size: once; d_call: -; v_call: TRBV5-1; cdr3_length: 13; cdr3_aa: CASNRERVETQYF; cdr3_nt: TGCGCCAGCAATAGGGAAAGGGTAGAGACCCAGTACTTC
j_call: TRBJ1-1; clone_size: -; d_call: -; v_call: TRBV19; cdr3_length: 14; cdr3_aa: CASSIVGLNTEAFF; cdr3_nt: TGTGCCAGTAGTATAGTGGGGCTGAACACTGAAGCTTTCTTT
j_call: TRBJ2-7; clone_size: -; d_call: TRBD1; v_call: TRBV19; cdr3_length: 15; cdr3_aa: CASSIGGQGSYEQYF; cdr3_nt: TGTGCCAGTAGTATAGGGGGACAGGGTTCCTACGAGCAGTACTTC
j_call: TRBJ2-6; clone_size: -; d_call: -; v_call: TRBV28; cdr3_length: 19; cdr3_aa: CASSLWRGDSYSGANVLTF; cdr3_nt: TGTGCCAGCAGTTTATGGAGGGGGGACAGCTACTCTGGGGCCAACGTCCTGACTTTC
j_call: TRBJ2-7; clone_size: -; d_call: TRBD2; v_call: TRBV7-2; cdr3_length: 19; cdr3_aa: CASSFPRTSGNMGVHEQYF; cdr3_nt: TGTGCCAGCAGCTTTCCCCGGACTAGCGGGAACATGGGCGTCCACGAGCAGTACTTC
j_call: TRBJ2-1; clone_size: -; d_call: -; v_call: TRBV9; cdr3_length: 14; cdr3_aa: CASSVVLSYNEQFF; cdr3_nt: TGTGCCAGCAGCGTAGTACTTTCCTACAATGAGCAGTTCTTC
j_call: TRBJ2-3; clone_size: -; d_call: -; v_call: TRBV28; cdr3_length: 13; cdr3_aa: CASSSGTADTQYF; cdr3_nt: TGTGCCAGCAGTTCTGGAACAGCCGATACGCAGTATTTT
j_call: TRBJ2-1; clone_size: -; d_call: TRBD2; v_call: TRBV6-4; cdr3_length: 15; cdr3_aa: CASSERTSGTNEQFF; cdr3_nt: TGTGCCAGCAGTGAAAGGACTAGCGGGACCAATGAGCAGTTCTTC
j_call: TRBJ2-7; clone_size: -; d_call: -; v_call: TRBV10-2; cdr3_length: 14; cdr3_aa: CASSVGRKDYEQYF; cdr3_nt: TGCGCCAGCAGTGTCGGCAGAAAAGACTACGAGCAGTACTTC
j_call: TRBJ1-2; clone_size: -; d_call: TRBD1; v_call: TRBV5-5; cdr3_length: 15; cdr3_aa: CASSLGQDLLYGYTF; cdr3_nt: TGTGCCAGCAGCCTTGGACAGGACCTTCTCTATGGCTACACCTTC
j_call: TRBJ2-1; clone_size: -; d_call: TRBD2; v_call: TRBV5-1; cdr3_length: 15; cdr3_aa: CASSILTSGNNEQFF; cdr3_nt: TGCGCCAGCAGCATACTGACTAGCGGAAACAATGAGCAGTTCTTC
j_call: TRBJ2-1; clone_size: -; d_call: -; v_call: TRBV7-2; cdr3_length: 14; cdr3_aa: CASSLKASGNEQFF; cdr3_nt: TGTGCCAGCAGCTTAAAGGCCTCAGGCAATGAGCAGTTCTTC
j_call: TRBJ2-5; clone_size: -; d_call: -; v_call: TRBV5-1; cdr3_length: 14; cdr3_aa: CASSRQGSQETQYF; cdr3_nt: TGCGCCAGCAGCCGTCAGGGGAGTCAAGAGACCCAGTACTTC
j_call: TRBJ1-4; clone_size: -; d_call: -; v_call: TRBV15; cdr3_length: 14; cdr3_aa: CATSLWGVSEKLFF; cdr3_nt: TGTGCCACCTCCTTATGGGGAGTAAGTGAAAAACTGTTTTTT
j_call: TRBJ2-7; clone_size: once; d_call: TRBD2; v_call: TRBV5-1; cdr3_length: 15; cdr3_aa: CASSLGTSGDYEQYF; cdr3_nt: TGCGCCAGCAGCTTGGGGACTAGCGGTGACTACGAGCAGTACTTC
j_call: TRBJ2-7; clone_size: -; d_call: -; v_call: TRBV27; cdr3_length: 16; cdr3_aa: CASRAIYPGSSYEQYF; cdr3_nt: TGTGCCAGCAGGGCGATTTACCCAGGTAGCTCCTACGAGCAGTACTTC
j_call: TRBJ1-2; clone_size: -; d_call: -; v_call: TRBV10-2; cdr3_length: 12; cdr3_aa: CASSSLDYGYTF; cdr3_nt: TGCGCCAGCTCGTCGTTGGACTATGGCTACACCTTC
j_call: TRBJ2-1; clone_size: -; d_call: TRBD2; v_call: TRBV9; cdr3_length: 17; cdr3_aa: CASSVEGGAGAYNEQFF; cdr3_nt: TGTGCCAGCAGCGTAGAGGGGGGAGCGGGAGCCTACAATGAGCAGTTCTTC
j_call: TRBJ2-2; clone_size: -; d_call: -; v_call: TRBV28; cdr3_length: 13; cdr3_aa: CASSLSLPGELFF; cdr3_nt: TGTGCCAGCAGTTTAAGCCTCCCCGGGGAGCTGTTTTTT
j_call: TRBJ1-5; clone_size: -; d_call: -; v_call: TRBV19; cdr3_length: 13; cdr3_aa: CASSNGGFQPQHF; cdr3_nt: TGTGCCAGTAGTAATGGGGGATTTCAGCCCCAGCATTTT
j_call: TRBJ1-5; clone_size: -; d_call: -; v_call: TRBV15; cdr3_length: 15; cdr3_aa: CATSRDPGEGQPQHF; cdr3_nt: TGTGCCACCAGCAGAGATCCGGGGGAGGGTCAGCCCCAGCATTTT
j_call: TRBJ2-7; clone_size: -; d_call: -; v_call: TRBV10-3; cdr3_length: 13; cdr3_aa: CAINPGFKSEQYF; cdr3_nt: TGTGCCATCAATCCAGGGTTTAAATCCGAGCAGTACTTC
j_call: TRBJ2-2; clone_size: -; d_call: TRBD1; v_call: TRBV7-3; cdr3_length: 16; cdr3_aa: CASSFGQGTDTGELFF; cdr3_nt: TGTGCCAGCAGTTTCGGACAGGGTACGGACACCGGGGAGCTGTTTTTT
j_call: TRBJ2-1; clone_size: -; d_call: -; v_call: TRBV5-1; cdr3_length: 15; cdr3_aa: CASSLGSTEYNEQFF; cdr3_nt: TGCGCCAGCAGCTTGGGATCTACAGAATACAATGAGCAGTTCTTC
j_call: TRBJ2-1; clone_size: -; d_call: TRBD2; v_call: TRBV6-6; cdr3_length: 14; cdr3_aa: CASWTSGGYNEQFF; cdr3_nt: TGTGCTAGTTGGACTAGCGGAGGCTACAATGAGCAGTTCTTC
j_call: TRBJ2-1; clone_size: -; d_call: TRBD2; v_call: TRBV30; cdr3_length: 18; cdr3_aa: CAWSGLAGATSSYNEQFF; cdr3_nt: TGTGCCTGGAGCGGACTAGCGGGAGCCACGAGCTCCTACAATGAGCAGTTCTTC
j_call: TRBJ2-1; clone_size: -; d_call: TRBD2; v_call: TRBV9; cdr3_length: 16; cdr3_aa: CASSVVSGSSYNEQFF; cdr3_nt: TGTGCCAGCAGCGTAGTAAGCGGGAGCTCCTACAATGAGCAGTTCTTC
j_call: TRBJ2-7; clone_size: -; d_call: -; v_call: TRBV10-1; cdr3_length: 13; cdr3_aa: CASSENPRYEQYF; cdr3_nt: TGCGCCAGCAGTGAGAACCCTAGGTACGAGCAGTACTTC
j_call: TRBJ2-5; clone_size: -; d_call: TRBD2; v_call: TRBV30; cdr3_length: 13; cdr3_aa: CAWSTSGQETQYF; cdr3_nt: TGTGCCTGGAGTACTAGCGGCCAAGAGACCCAGTACTTC
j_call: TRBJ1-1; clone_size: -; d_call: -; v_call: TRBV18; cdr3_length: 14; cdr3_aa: CASSPGTPRSEAFF; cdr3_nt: TGTGCCAGCTCACCAGGGACACCGCGGTCTGAAGCTTTCTTT
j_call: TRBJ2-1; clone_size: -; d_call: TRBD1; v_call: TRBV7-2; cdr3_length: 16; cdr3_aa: CASSGRTGSSYNEQFF; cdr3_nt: TGTGCCAGCAGCGGAAGGACAGGGAGCTCCTACAATGAGCAGTTCTTC
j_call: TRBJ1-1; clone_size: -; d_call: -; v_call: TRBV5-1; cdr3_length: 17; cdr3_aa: CASSLAIRSERGDEAFF; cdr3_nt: TGCGCCAGCAGCTTGGCGATTCGGTCGGAAAGGGGGGATGAAGCTTTCTTT
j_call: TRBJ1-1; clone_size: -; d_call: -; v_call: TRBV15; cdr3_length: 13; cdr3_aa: CATSNQGWTEAFF; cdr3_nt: TGTGCCACCAGCAACCAGGGCTGGACTGAAGCTTTCTTT
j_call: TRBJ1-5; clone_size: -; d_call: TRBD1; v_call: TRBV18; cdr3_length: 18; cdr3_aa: CASSSTGGASLGNQPQHF; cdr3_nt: TGTGCCAGCTCGTCGACAGGGGGCGCTTCTTTGGGCAATCAGCCCCAGCATTTT
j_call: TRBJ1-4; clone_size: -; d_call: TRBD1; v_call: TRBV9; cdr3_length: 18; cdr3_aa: CASSGRDRGPRANEKLFF; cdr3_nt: TGTGCCAGCAGCGGCCGGGACAGGGGACCCAGGGCTAATGAAAAACTGTTTTTT
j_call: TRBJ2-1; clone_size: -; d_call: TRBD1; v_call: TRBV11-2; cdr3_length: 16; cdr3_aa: CASSQTAGQAYNEQFF; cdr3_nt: TGTGCCAGCAGTCAAACTGCAGGACAGGCCTACAATGAGCAGTTCTTC
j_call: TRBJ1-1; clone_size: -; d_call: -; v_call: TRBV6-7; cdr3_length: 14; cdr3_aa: CASSTGAMNTEAFF; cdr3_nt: TGTGCCAGCAGTACCGGGGCCATGAACACTGAAGCTTTCTTT